Below, 13 T cell receptor beta chains from the same sample are listed, as sequenced in a study of long-term antiretroviral therapy in people with HIV. Survey level was the resolution at which the v3.0 immunoSEQ assay ran. The repertoire was sequenced with immunoSEQ multiplex PCR; TCRdb's copy has only in-frame clones and lacks some. The table lists 25,000 to 35,000 clones, approximately 80% of them singletons. The sequencing used unsorted PBMCs, collected 3.1 years after starting antiretroviral therapy. The receptors here all came from a woman between 45 and 60 years old with HIV.

The genes are TRBV7-2 and TRBJ2-5, with TRBD2 identical over 14 bases. There are 17 residues in the CDR3. The V and J ends lost 5 bases and 5 bases, in that order; junction bases with no gene match: 10. Germline CDR1 reads SGHTA; CDR2 reads FQGNSA. The CDR3 DNA reads TGTGCCAGCAGCCAAACCGGGACTAGCGGGGGCGGCGAGACCCAGTACTTC. Its protein is CASSQTGTSGGGETQYF.

The rearrangement uses TRBV9 and TRBJ1-2, with D tentatively TRBD1 (5 bases). Looked up from germline, CDR1 is SGDLS and CDR2 is YYNGEE. This CDR3 has 12 amino acids. V gave up 3 bases and J gave up 7 bases, with 10 bases separating them. The CDR3 nucleotides read TGTGCCAGCAGCGCGGGACTTAGTGGCTACACCTTC. Residues: CASSAGLSGYTF.

The chain employs TRBV7-9 and TRBJ1-1; TRBD1 is a possible D gene (5 bases). The germline V and J ends were trimmed by 6 bases and 8 bases, with 10 bases remaining between them. This CDR3 region has 11 residues. Germline CDR1 and CDR2: SEHNR and FQNEAQ (reference sequence). CDR3 amino acids: CASRFRDEAFF. CDR3 bases: TGTGCCAGCAGGTTCCGGGACGAAGCTTTCTTT.

The chain has TRBV5-1 and TRBJ1-3; the D gene is possibly TRBD1 (5 bases). There are 14 residues in the CDR3. Trimming pared 5 bases from V and 7 bases from J, leaving 16 bases between. The germline CDR1 and CDR2 sequences are SGHRS and YFSETQ. The CDR3 DNA reads as TGCGCCAGCAGGCCAGGGCATGACGGGAACACCATATATTTT. It translates to CASRPGHDGNTIYF.

This clone was recorded once. The chain carries TRBV7-9 and TRBJ2-2, with D perhaps TRBD1 (5 bases). Trimming pared 5 bases from V and 6 bases from J, leaving 16 bases between. Germline V gene data show CDR1 as SEHNR and CDR2 as FQNEAQ (reference sequence). The CDR3 runs to 15 residues. CDR3 residues: CASSDTAGRAGELFF. CDR3 in DNA: TGTGCCAGCAGCGATACCGCAGGGCGCGCCGGGGAGCTGTTTTTT.

The count of this clone is one. This sequence joins TRBV6-1 and TRBJ2-5; 7 bases are a match to TRBD2. The CDR3 extends over 14 amino acids. Germline loops: CDR1 MNHNS, CDR2 SASEGT. V lost 4 bases, J lost 1 base, and 3 bases stayed unmatched. The chain's CDR3 is CASSARTSQETQYF. CDR3 in DNA: TGTGCCAGCAGTGCCCGGACTAGCCAAGAGACCCAGTACTTC.

The chain recombines TRBV15 with TRBJ2-3; 11 nucleotides match TRBD1. V dropped 7 bases and J dropped 1; count of bases not matched to a gene: 10. The CDR3 loop spans 17 amino acids. Germline V gene lookup returns CDR1 LNHNV and CDR2 YYDKDF (reference sequence). The CDR3 sequence is CATKLDWTGGRTDTQYF. The DNA of the CDR3 is TGTGCCACCAAGCTCGATTGGACAGGGGGCCGCACAGATACGCAGTATTTT.

CDR3 loop: CASSPYAPLGETQYF. In DNA form, the CDR3 reads TGTGCCAGCAGTCCCTATGCACCCTTGGGAGAGACCCAGTACTTC. The rearrangement uses TRBV27 and TRBJ2-5, with D hard to call. The CDR3 totals 15 residues. V shed 5 bases and J shed 4 bases, with 17 bases lying between them. Germline V gene lookup returns CDR1 MNHEY and CDR2 SMNVEV (reference sequence).

This rearrangement joins TRBV19 to TRBJ1-1; 9 bases are a match to TRBD1. CDR3 size: 13 residues. Germline V lookup: CDR1 LNHDA, CDR2 SQIVND (reference sequence). V was clipped by 8 bases and J by 5 bases; unmatched bases: 6. As DNA, the CDR3 is TGTGCCAGTCAGAGGACAGGGGTGACTGAAGCTTTCTTT. This encodes CASQRTGVTEAFF.

The V and J genes are TRBV9 and TRBJ2-7, with 11 bases lining up with TRBD2. The CDR3 runs 15 residues. V lost 0 bases to trimming and J lost 4 bases; unmatched junction nucleotides: 3. Germline CDR1 is SGDLS and CDR2 is YYNGEE. The CDR3 loop is CASSVDPSGGYEQYF. Written as DNA, the CDR3 is TGTGCCAGCAGCGTAGATCCTAGCGGGGGGTACGAGCAGTACTTC. Full variable domain (outside the CDR3, taken from reference TRBV9 and TRBJ2-7): DSGVTQTPKHLITATGQRVTLRCSPRSGDLSVYWYQQSLDQGLQFLIQYYNGEERAKGNILERFSAQQFPDLHSELNLSSLELGDSALYFCASSVDPSGGYEQYFGPGTRLTVT.

V is TRBV30 and J is TRBJ2-7, with a tentative D call TRBD1 (7 bases). Germline V gene sequence: CDR1 GTSNPN, CDR2 SVGIG (reference sequence). The CDR3 loop spans 13 amino acids. V was cut by 2 bases and J by 4 bases, with 12 bases left in between. As DNA, the CDR3 is TGTGCCTGGAGTCTCCCAGGGGGGTACGAGCAGTACTTC. Its protein is CAWSLPGGYEQYF.

Only a few counts were recorded for this clone. The chain couples TRBV11-2 to TRBJ2-2; D call uncertain. Germline CDR1 is SGHAT and CDR2 is FQNNGV. There are 17 residues in the CDR3. Trimming took off 1 base at V and 4 bases at J, with 16 bases between the two ends. The CDR3 reads CASSLALRSRSTGELFF. For the CDR3, the DNA is TGTGCCAGCAGCTTAGCTCTTCGGTCCAGGTCCACCGGGGAGCTGTTTTTT.

This clone showed up just a few times. This chain uses TRBV2 with TRBJ1-6; weak D call: TRBD1 (6 bases). Deletions cut 8 bases from V and 4 bases from J, with 18 bases between. The length of the CDR3 is 16 residues. Germline V gene lookup returns CDR1 SNHLY and CDR2 FYNNEI. The chain's CDR3 is CASDKTGTSYNSPLHF. DNA for the CDR3: TGTGCCAGCGACAAAACAGGGACCTCTTATAATTCACCCCTCCACTTT.